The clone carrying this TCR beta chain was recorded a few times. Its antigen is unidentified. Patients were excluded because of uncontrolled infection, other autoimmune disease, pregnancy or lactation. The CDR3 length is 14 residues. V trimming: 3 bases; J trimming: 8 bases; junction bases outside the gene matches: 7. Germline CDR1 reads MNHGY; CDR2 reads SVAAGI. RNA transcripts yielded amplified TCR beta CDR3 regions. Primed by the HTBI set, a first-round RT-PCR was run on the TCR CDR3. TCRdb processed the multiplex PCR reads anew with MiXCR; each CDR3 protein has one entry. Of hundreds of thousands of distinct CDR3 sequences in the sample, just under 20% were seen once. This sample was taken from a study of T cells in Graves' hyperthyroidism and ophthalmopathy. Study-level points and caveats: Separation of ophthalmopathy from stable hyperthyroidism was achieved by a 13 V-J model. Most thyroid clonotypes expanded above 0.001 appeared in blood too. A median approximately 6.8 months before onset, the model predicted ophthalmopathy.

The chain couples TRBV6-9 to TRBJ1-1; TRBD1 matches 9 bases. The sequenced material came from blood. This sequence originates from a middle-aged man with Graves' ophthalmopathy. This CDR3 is CASSYLGQGAEAFF. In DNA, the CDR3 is TGTGCCAGCAGTTACCTGGGACAGGGAGCCGAAGCTTTCTTT.